These 9 T cell receptor beta chains were sequenced from one sample in a study of blood T cell repertoires in COVID-19. Produced via immunoSEQ multiplex PCR; TCRdb's table is partial and in-frame only. Among hundreds of thousands of clones listed, approximately 87% were seen once. Sequenced input: peripheral blood. The origin of the receptors is a woman aged 45 to 65 with COVID-19, enrolled during active disease.

This chain joins TRBV30 and TRBJ1-6; no clear D. Germline values: CDR1 GTSNPN, CDR2 SVGIG (reference sequence). This CDR3 region has 14 residues. The ends were cut back, 3 bases at V and 0 bases at J, with 6 bases in the middle. CDR3 residues: CAWRGSSYNSPLHF. The CDR3 region has the DNA TGTGCCTGGAGGGGGAGCTCCTATAATTCACCCCTCCACTTT. Combining the CDR3 with reference TRBV30 and TRBJ1-6 gives the whole variable domain SQTIHQWPATLVQPVGSPLSLECTVEGTSNPNLYWYRQAAGRGLQLLFYSVGIGQISSEVPQNLSASRPQDRQFILSSKKLLLSDSGFYLCAWRGSSYNSPLHFGNGTRLTVT.

The CDR3 loop reads CASSSVQYEQYF. CDR3 coding DNA: TGTGCCAGCTCATCTGTGCAGTACGAGCAGTACTTC. The V and J genes are TRBV18 and TRBJ2-7, with D unclear. V dropped 5 bases and J dropped 4 bases, with 9 bases sitting between them. Looked up from germline, CDR1 is KGHSH and CDR2 is LQKENI. This CDR3 region has 12 residues.

The gene calls are TRBV4-2 and TRBJ2-2; D remains unclear. Looked up from germline, CDR1 is LGHNA and CDR2 is YNFKEQ. Trimming removed 6 bases at V and 7 bases at J, with 15 bases between. This CDR3 comprises 14 residues. CDR3 in DNA: TGTGCCAGCAGTACTACCCGGTCAGTCGGGGAGCTGTTTTTT. Protein sequence: CASSTTRSVGELFF.

The V call is TRBV2, the J call TRBJ2-2, with TRBD2 identical over 8 bases. J gave up 7 bases and V 3 bases, and 4 bases lay outside the gene matches. This CDR3 is built from 14 residues. Germline V gene data show CDR1 as SNHLY and CDR2 as FYNNEI. The CDR3 sequence: CASSEAGGYGELFF. In DNA, the CDR3 is TGTGCCAGCAGTGAGGCGGGGGGCTACGGGGAGCTGTTTTTT.

The V call is TRBV24-1, the J call TRBJ2-1; a weak D match, TRBD2 (7 bases). Germline CDR1 is KGHDR and CDR2 is SFDVKD. The length of the CDR3 is 18 residues. Trimming took off 3 bases at V and 0 bases at J, with 17 bases between the two ends. CDR3 DNA sequence: TGTGCCACCAGTGATCTGGGGGGGGGCAGGAGCTCCTACAATGAGCAGTTCTTC. It translates to CATSDLGGGRSSYNEQFF.

The V call is TRBV6-6, the J call TRBJ1-1; TRBD1 is a possible D gene (5 bases). The CDR3 spans 16 residues. The germline V gene encodes CDR1 MNHNY and CDR2 SVGAGI (reference sequence). V lost 6 bases, J lost 4 bases, and 21 bases lay in between. The CDR3 region has the DNA TGTGCCAGCAGCCGCCCCCGCTCCGCGGGGGGCACTGAAGCTTTCTTT. Translation gives CASSRPRSAGGTEAFF.

This chain uses TRBV7-2 with TRBJ1-3, with 11 nucleotides matching TRBD1. The germline V gene encodes CDR1 SGHTA and CDR2 FQGNSA. V was clipped by 7 bases and J by 8 bases; unmatched bases: 7. This CDR3 comprises 14 residues. CDR3 amino acids: CASIMDRGQDTIYF. As DNA, the CDR3 is TGTGCCAGCATCATGGACAGGGGGCAGGACACCATATATTTT.

The chain employs TRBV13 and TRBJ2-5, with 8 bases fitting TRBD2. This CDR3 is built from 15 residues. The V segment lost 5 bases and the J segment 4 bases; nucleotides outside the gene matches: 9. Germline lookup yields CDR1 PRHDT and CDR2 FYEKMQ (reference sequence). CDR3 nucleotide sequence: TGTGCCAGCAGCCCCAGCGGGAGACAAGGAGAGACCCAGTACTTC. As protein: CASSPSGRQGETQYF.

V and J are TRBV11-3 and TRBJ1-2, with D tentatively TRBD1 (5 bases). This CDR3 contains 13 residues. V gave up 4 bases and J gave up 7 bases, with 13 bases separating them. Germline loops: CDR1 SGHNT, CDR2 YENEEA. The CDR3 loop is CASSSGGVGGYTF. The CDR3 DNA sequence: TGTGCCAGCAGCTCCGGGGGGGTCGGTGGCTACACCTTC.